This paragraph covers one TCR beta chain sequence. No antigen is known for it. These data are taken from a study of T cell responses to AZD1222 COVID-19 vaccine. Produced via immunoSEQ multiplex PCR; TCRdb's table is partial and in-frame only. The sample contains 100,000 or so clones, roughly 90% of which appear only once. Whole-study results and caveats: With dominance at 160-218 and 743-854, vaccine-associated CD4 TCRs spanned spike.

CDR3 length: 16 amino acids. V dropped 4 bases and J dropped 1; count of bases not matched to a gene: 4. Germline V gene lookup returns CDR1 SGHAT and CDR2 FQNNGV. The sequenced sample was peripheral blood, obtained on day 0 of AZD1222 vaccination. This receptor was identified in an adult in good health. The chain links TRBV11-2 to TRBJ2-7; 13 positions match TRBD2. The CDR3 DNA is TGTGCCAGCAGCTCGAAACTAGCGGGGGGGTCCTACGAGCAGTACTTC. Amino acid sequence: CASSSKLAGGSYEQYF.